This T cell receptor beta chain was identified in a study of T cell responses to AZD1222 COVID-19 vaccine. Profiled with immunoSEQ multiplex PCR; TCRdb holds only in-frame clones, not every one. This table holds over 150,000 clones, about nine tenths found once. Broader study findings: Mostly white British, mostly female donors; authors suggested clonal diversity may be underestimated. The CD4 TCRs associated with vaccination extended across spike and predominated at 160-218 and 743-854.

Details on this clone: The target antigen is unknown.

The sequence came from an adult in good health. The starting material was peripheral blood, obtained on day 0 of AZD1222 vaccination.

The CDR3 DNA is TGTGCCAGCTCAGGACTAGCGGGATTATACGAGCAGTACTTC. This gives the protein CASSGLAGLYEQYF. The rearrangement uses TRBV2 and TRBJ2-7; 12 nucleotides line up with TRBD2. The CDR3 runs to 14 residues. Germline V gives CDR1 SNHLY, CDR2 FYNNEI. The ends lost 8 bases at V and 4 bases at J; junction bases unmatched: 6.